These 19 T cell receptor beta chains were all obtained from the same sample, sequenced in a study of beta chain features in type 1 diabetes. TCRB transcripts that were expressed got sequenced, as all of the isolated RNA had been reverse transcribed. Using immunoSEQ multiplex PCR, the repertoire was profiled, and TCRdb retains in-frame clones only, with some absent. The sample lists under 200,000 clones; 7.5% to 9.5% were seen once. Source material: central memory CD4+ T cells from blood. These receptors originate from a woman under 30 in good health.

This chain connects TRBV30 to TRBJ1-3; D gene uncertain. Per the germline V gene, CDR1 is GTSNPN and CDR2 is SVGIG (reference sequence). Trimming stripped 3 bases from V and 4 bases from J, with 13 bases between. The CDR3 loop spans 14 amino acids. Here the CDR3 reads CAWRGREFGNTIYF. CDR3 sequence (DNA): TGTGCCTGGAGGGGGAGGGAATTCGGAAACACCATATATTTT.

As for this clone: In the same sample, other DNA sequences code for this CDR3. The gene calls are TRBV9 and TRBJ2-2; 9 bases are a match to TRBD2. The CDR3 totals 18 residues. The germline V gene encodes CDR1 SGDLS and CDR2 YYNGEE. V trimming: 0 bases; J trimming: 2 bases; junction bases outside the gene matches: 8. This chain's CDR3 is CASSVGGGGAVNTGELFF. The CDR3 nucleotides are TGTGCCAGCAGCGTAGGAGGCGGGGGGGCGGTTAACACCGGGGAGCTGTTTTTT.

The gene calls are TRBV6-6 and TRBJ1-2, with TRBD1 as a possible D gene (5 bases). Trimming stripped 4 bases from V and 2 bases from J, with 8 bases between. The CDR3 totals 13 residues. CDR1 and CDR2 from the germline V gene are MNHNY and SVGAGI (reference sequence). The CDR3 nucleotides are TGTGCCAGCAGTTTCGACAGAAACTATGGCTACACCTTC. This encodes CASSFDRNYGYTF.

This sequence joins TRBV4-1 and TRBJ2-5, with 8 bases matching TRBD2. Trimming cost V 1 base and J 5 bases; bases outside gene matches: 9. The CDR3 has 16 amino acids. Germline CDR1 reads MGHRA; CDR2 reads YSYEKL. The CDR3 DNA follows: TGCGCCAGCAGCCAAGGCAATGGCGGGGGGTTCGAGACCCAGTACTTC. Translation gives CASSQGNGGGFETQYF.

This clone was observed a few times. This chain joins TRBV13 and TRBJ2-7; D is ambiguous. Germline V gene data show CDR1 as PRHDT and CDR2 as FYEKMQ (reference sequence). Trimming took off 0 bases at V and 7 bases at J, with 10 bases between the two ends. The CDR3 length is 13 residues. This CDR3 reads CASSLGPRREQYF. The CDR3, as DNA: TGTGCCAGCAGCTTAGGCCCGCGGCGGGAGCAGTACTTC. Supplemented by reference TRBV13 and TRBJ2-7, the full variable domain reads AAGVIQSPRHLIKEKRETATLKCYPIPRHDTVYWYQQGPGQDPQFLISFYEKMQSDKGSIPDRFSAQQFSDYHSELNMSSLELGDSALYFCASSLGPRREQYFGPGTRLTVT.

This clone was counted only a few times. V usage is TRBV29-1 and J usage is TRBJ1-1; the match to TRBD1 covers 8 bases. The germline gives CDR1 SQVTM, CDR2 ANQGSEA. The CDR3 has 14 residues. V was clipped by 8 bases and J by 7 bases; unmatched bases: 15. CDR3 sequence reads: CSIQVDRVRGEAFF. DNA of the CDR3: TGCAGCATACAAGTGGACAGGGTGAGGGGTGAAGCTTTCTTT.

This clone showed up just a few times. This chain connects TRBV7-8 to TRBJ2-3; 12 nucleotides agree with TRBD2. The CDR3 length is 16 residues. Unmatched junction bases numbered 7, after V lost 5 bases and J lost 4 bases. Germline loops: CDR1 SGHVS, CDR2 FQNEAQ. CDR3 amino acids: CASSPLTSGSADTQYF. CDR3 nucleotide sequence: TGTGCCAGCAGCCCGCTGACTAGCGGGAGCGCAGATACGCAGTATTTT. The full variable domain, with the rest looked up from reference TRBV7-8 and TRBJ2-3, is GAGVSQSPRYKVAKRGQDVALRCDPISGHVSLFWYQQALGQGPEFLTYFQNEAQLDKSGLPSDRFFAERPEGSVSTLKIQRTQQEDSAVYLCASSPLTSGSADTQYFGPGTRLTVL.

The CDR3 nucleotides are TGTGCCAGCAGCTTAGGAGGAGACGCCCCACGGGAGCAGTTCTTC. Its protein is CASSLGGDAPREQFF. The J gene is TRBJ2-1, the V gene TRBV7-2, with no clear D. Trimming removed 1 base at V and 10 bases at J, with 17 bases between. CDR3 length equals 15 residues. The V gene's germline CDR1 is SGHTA and CDR2 FQGNSA. Based on the CDR3 plus reference TRBV7-2 and TRBJ2-1, the full variable domain is GAGVSQSPSNKVTEKGKDVELRCDPISGHTALYWYRQSLGQGLEFLIYFQGNSAPDKSGLPSDRFSAERTGGSVSTLTIQRTQQEDSAVYLCASSLGGDAPREQFFGPGTRLTVL.

A few counts support this clone. The chain couples TRBV18 to TRBJ1-1, with a possible D match to TRBD1 (5 bases). The ends were cut back, 0 bases at V and 5 bases at J, with 7 bases in the middle. From germline, CDR1 is KGHSH and CDR2 LQKENI. CDR3 length: 13 amino acids. CDR3 residues: CASSPPGGTEAFF. CDR3 nucleotide sequence: TGTGCCAGCTCACCACCGGGGGGTACTGAAGCTTTCTTT. Full variable domain (remainder filled in from reference TRBV18 and TRBJ1-1): NAGVMQNPRHLVRRRGQEARLRCSPMKGHSHVYWYRQLPEEGLKFMVYLQKENIIDESGMPKERFSAEFPKEGPSILRIQQVVRGDSAAYFCASSPPGGTEAFFGQGTRLTVV.

This chain uses TRBV18 with TRBJ2-1; 10 positions agree with TRBD2. In germline, CDR1 is KGHSH, CDR2 LQKENI. V was clipped by 4 bases and J by 4 bases; unmatched bases: 4. CDR3 size: 15 residues. CDR3 sequence reads: CASSHVTSGYNEQFF. For the CDR3, the DNA is TGTGCCAGCTCACATGTGACTAGCGGGTACAATGAGCAGTTCTTC.

The J gene is TRBJ2-6, the V gene TRBV27; D is perhaps TRBD1 (5 bases). CDR1 MNHEY and CDR2 SMNVEV come from the germline V gene (reference sequence). The CDR3 is 19 residues long. Deletions cut 1 base from V and 0 bases from J, with 16 bases between. CDR3 protein: CASSLYWGLGLSGANVLTF. The CDR3, as DNA: TGTGCCAGCAGTTTATATTGGGGCTTGGGCCTCTCTGGGGCCAACGTCCTGACTTTC.

This clone was counted many times. The chain combines TRBV7-9 with TRBJ2-4, with D unresolved. This CDR3 is built from 13 residues. Trimming shortened V by 5 bases and J by 8 bases, and 13 bases separated the two germline ends. The germline V gene encodes CDR1 SEHNR and CDR2 FQNEAQ (reference sequence). The CDR3 nucleotides read TGTGCCAGCAGCCCGGTATCTACGGACATTCAGTACTTC. Translating it yields CASSPVSTDIQYF.

This clone was detected many times. V gene TRBV25-1 combines with J gene TRBJ2-7; 8 bases agree with TRBD1. The V gene's germline CDR1 is MGHDK and CDR2 SYGVNS. This CDR3 is built from 13 residues. V shed 5 bases and J 2 bases; nucleotides not matched to a gene: 2. The CDR3 nucleotides are TGTGCCAGCAGTCGGGACAGGACCTACGAGCAGTACTTC. Protein product: CASSRDRTYEQYF.

This clone appeared many times. The chain uses TRBV4-1 and TRBJ2-3, with TRBD1 matching over 7 bases. The germline V gene has CDR1 MGHRA and CDR2 YSYEKL. The CDR3 is 18 residues long. V trimming: 1 base; J trimming: 1 base; junction bases outside the gene matches: 11. CDR3 in DNA: TGCGCCAGCAGCCAAGGAGGGGGCGCGGAAGAAGGCACAGATACGCAGTATTTT. Translation: CASSQGGGAEEGTDTQYF.

This clone occurred a few times. This rearrangement joins TRBV10-2 to TRBJ2-1, with 10 bases matching TRBD2. Germline V gives CDR1 WSHSY, CDR2 SAAADI. The CDR3 is made up of 17 amino acids. V shed 6 bases, J shed 0 bases, and the junction held 8 bases outside the gene matches. The CDR3 region is CASSRTSGALSYNEQFF. CDR3 coding DNA: TGCGCCAGCAGCCGGACTAGCGGAGCCCTCTCCTACAATGAGCAGTTCTTC.

Written as DNA, the CDR3 is TGTGCCAGCAGCCAAGATGGCGCAGGGGAAGATACGCAGTATTTT. Translated: CASSQDGAGEDTQYF. V and J are TRBV4-2 and TRBJ2-3, with D possibly being TRBD1 (6 bases). The CDR3 length is 15 residues. Germline V gives CDR1 LGHNA, CDR2 YNFKEQ. The V end lost 0 bases, the J end lost 5 bases, and 12 bases lay between the germline ends.

This sequence joins TRBV7-2 and TRBJ2-5, with TRBD2 matching 14 bases. Germline values: CDR1 SGHTA, CDR2 FQGNSA. CDR3 length: 18 amino acids. The V segment lost 5 bases and the J segment 3 bases; nucleotides outside the gene matches: 11. CDR3 residues: CASSGEKMGLAGEETQYF. DNA for the CDR3: TGTGCCAGCAGCGGTGAAAAAATGGGACTAGCGGGAGAAGAGACCCAGTACTTC.

This clone occurred a few times. This rearrangement joins TRBV30 to TRBJ1-1, with a tentative D call TRBD1 (5 bases). V was trimmed by 2 bases and J by 7 bases, leaving 14 bases between them. This CDR3 is 13 amino acids long. The V gene's germline CDR1 is GTSNPN and CDR2 SVGIG (reference sequence). The CDR3 protein is CAWSSLRQNEAFF. CDR3 nucleotide sequence: TGTGCCTGGAGTTCCCTCCGACAGAATGAAGCTTTCTTT.

The V call is TRBV2, the J call TRBJ2-3, with TRBD1 as a possible D gene (5 bases). Per the germline V gene, CDR1 is SNHLY and CDR2 is FYNNEI. V was shortened by 5 bases and J by 5 bases, with 17 bases between the two germline ends. This CDR3 has 15 residues. In nucleotides, the CDR3 is TGTGCCAGCAGTTTGATTCGGCAGGGTGGAGATACGCAGTATTTT. Its protein product is CASSLIRQGGDTQYF.